What follows are 9 T cell receptor beta chains derived from one specimen sequenced in a study of patients and donors after allogeneic stem cell transplantation. TCRdb processed the RT-PCR reads anew with MiXCR; each CDR3 protein has one entry. The table lists fewer than 500,000 distinct CDR3 sequences, around 15% of them singletons. The sequencing input was blood, either unsorted or a sorted T cell fraction (not recorded which). The receptors were sampled from a human donor who was either an allogeneic HSCT recipient or a stem cell or donor lymphocyte infusion donor (not recorded which). It is not recorded whose cells these are; they may come from a transplant donor.

This clonotype was picked up a small number of times. The chain recombines TRBV24-1 with TRBJ1-2, with D unclear. The CDR3 sequence is 14 residues long. The germline V gene encodes CDR1 KGHDR and CDR2 SFDVKD. The germline V and J ends were trimmed by 2 bases and 0 bases, with 6 bases remaining between them. The CDR3 sequence: CATSDYKTNYGYTF. In nucleotides, the CDR3 is TGTGCCACCAGTGATTACAAGACTAACTATGGCTACACCTTC.

This clonotype has more than one count but fewer than ten. CDR3 bases: TGTGCCAGCAGCTTCCCCCGGGGGCCGAGTTCACCCCTCCACTTT. Translated, it gives CASSFPRGPSSPLHF. The J gene is TRBJ1-6, the V gene TRBV11-2; tentative D call: TRBD1 (6 bases). CDR3 length: 15 amino acids. Germline loops: CDR1 SGHAT, CDR2 FQNNGV. V was trimmed by 3 bases and J by 9 bases, leaving 15 bases between them. The entire variable domain, with the rest obtained from reference TRBV11-2 and TRBJ1-6, is as follows: EAGVAQSPRYKIIEKRQSVAFWCNPISGHATLYWYQQILGQGPKLLIQFQNNGVVDDSQLPKDRFSAERLKGVDSTLKIQPAKLEDSAVYLCASSFPRGPSSPLHFGNGTRLTVT.

This clonotype was counted a few times. V gene TRBV4-1 combines with J gene TRBJ2-7, with 7 bases matching TRBD2. This CDR3 contains 15 residues. V trimming: 1 base; J trimming: 2 bases; junction bases outside the gene matches: 5. Germline values: CDR1 MGHRA, CDR2 YSYEKL. The CDR3 DNA sequence: TGCGCCAGCAGCCAAGCCCTAGCGGTTCCCTACGAGCAGTACTTC. It codes for CASSQALAVPYEQYF.

This clonotype occurred a few times. The chain employs TRBV3-1 and TRBJ2-5; D possibly corresponds to TRBD1 (6 bases). The CDR3 length is 16 residues. Germline CDR1 LGHDT, CDR2 YNNKEL (reference sequence). Deletions cut 4 bases from V and 0 bases from J, with 15 bases between. The CDR3 is CASSPWGTRDQETQYF. As DNA, the CDR3 is TGTGCCAGCAGCCCGTGGGGGACAAGAGACCAAGAGACCCAGTACTTC.

This clonotype has more than one count but fewer than ten. The rearrangement links TRBV5-1 to TRBJ2-2; D remains unclear. Germline CDR1 SGHRS, CDR2 YFSETQ. The CDR3 is 16 amino acids. V was clipped by 0 bases and J by 3 bases, with 12 bases between them. CDR3 bases: TGCGCCAGCAGCTTGGGAAAGGCCGGGTACACCGGGGAGCTGTTTTTT. Its translation is CASSLGKAGYTGELFF.

The J gene is TRBJ1-5, the V gene TRBV20-1, with 7 bases aligning to TRBD1. V gave up 6 bases and J gave up 0 bases; unmatched junction bases: 5. Germline loops: CDR1 DFQATT, CDR2 SNEGSKA (reference sequence). This CDR3 spans 14 amino acids. In DNA form, the CDR3 reads TGCAGTGCAAGGGACAGAATTAGCAATCAGCCCCAGCATTTT. This codes for CSARDRISNQPQHF.

The chain employs TRBV7-3 and TRBJ2-3, with 11 bases aligning to TRBD2. From germline, CDR1 is SGHTA and CDR2 FQGTGA. This CDR3 region has 15 residues. Germline trimming cut 3 bases from V and 6 bases from J; bases unmatched to any gene: 5. DNA for the CDR3: TGTGCCAGCAGCTTTGAACTAGCGGGAGTCGATACGCAGTATTTT. Its translation: CASSFELAGVDTQYF.

The chain couples TRBV7-9 to TRBJ1-1, with unresolved D. V lost 3 bases, J lost 7 bases, and 21 bases lay in between. The CDR3 runs 16 residues. Per the germline V gene, CDR1 is SEHNR and CDR2 is FQNEAQ (reference sequence). CDR3 protein: CASSFAAATFWDEAFF. The CDR3 region has the DNA TGTGCCAGCAGCTTCGCAGCGGCGACATTCTGGGATGAAGCTTTCTTT.

This clonotype turned up a few times. The V call is TRBV3-1, the J call TRBJ1-1, with D maybe TRBD1 (5 bases). The CDR3 length is 13 residues. Trimming took off 6 bases at V and 1 base at J, with 9 bases between the two ends. The germline V gene encodes CDR1 LGHDT and CDR2 YNNKEL (reference sequence). The CDR3 sequence is CASRRQKNTEAFF. Here the CDR3 DNA reads TGTGCCAGCAGACGACAGAAGAACACTGAAGCTTTCTTT.